This T cell receptor beta chain was found in a study of post-analysis software for immune sequencing data. Across the study: Disease courses included relapsing-remitting, secondary progressive and progressive-relapsing multiple sclerosis.

The TCR beta cDNA libraries contained unique molecular identifiers. TCRdb analysed the PCR reads with MiXCR anew, one entry per CDR3 protein. The sample contains roughly 200,000 distinct CDR3 sequences, approximately 30% of which appear only once. The length of the CDR3 is 13 residues. CDR1 is SEHNR and CDR2 is FQNEAQ in the germline V gene (reference sequence). Trimming cost V 1 base and J 3 bases, with 4 bases left between them. This clonotype has more than one count but fewer than ten. No antigen is known for it. General study findings and limits: Four or five TRBV segments were significantly more frequent in patients than in controls. TRBV5-6, TRBV5-1 and TRBV20-1 were among these segments.

Sample: blood. The TCR originated in a girl younger than 18 with multiple sclerosis. The gene calls are TRBV7-9 and TRBJ1-5; unclear D gene. The CDR3 DNA sequence: TGTGCCAGCAGCTTAGAAGCCAATCAGCCCCAGCATTTT. Translated: CASSLEANQPQHF.